This TCR beta chain was identified during a study of cytomegalovirus exposure and HLA in healthy donors (dated 2017 in TCRdb). Looking at the study overall: An earlier analysis of roughly 500 of the donors reported 250 to 300 Gb of sequence data and around 110 million unique TCR beta sequences from 150 million to 200 million T cells. An early release covering 500 to 750 HLA-typed donors comprised about 310 gigabases of sequencing data and roughly 85 million unique TCR sequences. Of the roughly 430 genotyped donors, approximately 82% fell in the genetic ancestry cluster associated with self-reported Caucasian donors. The study aimed to test whether signatures of past pathogen exposure could be identified by cataloging public T cell receptors. Using immunosequencing, the study profiled T cell repertoires from 640 or so subjects and related those repertoires to cytomegalovirus serostatus. In addition to the first cohort of about 650 subjects, a separate validation cohort of approximately 130 different subjects was used. The study combined high-throughput TCR immunosequencing, statistical association of individual TCRs with disease status, and machine learning to predict cytomegalovirus infection status. In a later analysis, previously published TCR beta repertoires from fewer than 750 donors were re-analyzed and high-resolution HLA genotyping was added so that TCR occurrence patterns could be studied. Rather than using new phenotypic data, the later analysis identified candidate immune exposures from TCR beta sequences and from how often those sequences occurred across donors. An earlier analysis of 500 to 750 of the donors applied high-throughput TCR beta sequencing to assess whether each TCR beta V gene segment acted as functional or pseudogenic. Donor age, sex, ethnicity and CMV serostatus were compiled alongside the repertoire data. A later genetic analysis used genome-wide SNP genotypes for about 60% of the roughly 700 donors, treating that subset as a discovery cohort. Every discovery cohort repertoire had been produced on one sequencing platform. HLA typing included class I and class II loci at four-digit resolution. Typing coverage varied by locus: about 620-630 donors for A, B, C, DRB1 and DQB1; around 560 for DQA1; more than 600 for DPA1; around 450 for DPB1. Roughly five DR-DQ haplotypes were handled as single units for association and clustering because linkage in the cohort was strong. Among approximately 370 genotyped donors of the cohort, an average of around 240,000 unique TCR beta nucleotide sequences was sequenced per donor, of which roughly 17% were non-productive. On the study overall, not on this receptor specifically: HLA typing was unavailable for some donors at each locus, so association tests used only the typed subset. In a later analysis, TCR association rates were found to vary across HLA loci, with the most associated TCRs seen for DRB1 alleles and the fewest for HLA-C alleles. At a false discovery rate of 0.05, a later analysis linked roughly 17,000 TCR beta sequences to specific HLA alleles. Most CMV-associated TCR beta chains appeared to be HLA-restricted in a later analysis, and the HLA associations seemed to be driven largely by CMV exposure. In an earlier analysis of 587 of the donors, most TCR beta V segments appeared in productive rearrangements about 87% or about 30% of the time, broadly matching IMGT annotations. Compared with the roughly 700-donor mean, donors in an Asian-associated ancestry cluster had fewer N-insertions in productive TCRs, according to a later genetic analysis. Three of the identified cytomegalovirus-associated TCR beta chains were confirmed in vitro to be specific for cytomegalovirus antigens. Because the 87-base-pair reads could not distinguish some IMGT-functional V segments, including TRBV6-2 and TRBV6-3, those segments were excluded. Presence/absence analyses assumed roughly uniform sequencing depth across donors, an assumption that may not hold. The authors suggested that the approach could potentially be generalized to other disease states and immunological phenotypes. Compared with equally common non-associated chains, HLA-associated TCR beta chains in a later analysis were more clonally expanded and had lower generation probabilities. Most TCR sequences were seen in very few donors, while some public TCRs were found in many individuals. The only immune exposure information available for the cohort was CMV serostatus. In a later genetic analysis, a missense DCLRE1C variant was associated with V-gene and J-gene trimming of TCR beta chains, and the association was replicated in an independent cohort. The study listed 150 to 200 TCR beta chains as associated with cytomegalovirus. Linkage disequilibrium might explain the correlated functional status among segregating V segments, but an unknown experimental factor could not be excluded. A later analysis reported that several top co-occurrence clusters appeared linked to parvovirus B19, influenza, CMV and Epstein-Barr virus. Strong co-occurrence of HLA alleles, especially DR and DQ, made assigning TCR associations to individual alleles difficult. Because counts were too low, about 15 rarely observed V segments, including chromosome 9 orphons, were left out of the earlier analysis of several hundred of the donors. A group of highly shared sequence variants was considered likely to be a technical artifact of the sequencing pipeline. This cohort had only TCR beta chains sequenced, and the lack of alpha or paired-chain data limited which features could be detected. A further reported finding was that TCR beta sequences accurately predicted the HLA-A and HLA-B alleles for most subjects in the first cohort. The classifier was reported to diagnose cytomegalovirus status with high specificity and sensitivity in both the original and validation cohorts.

The junction carries 10 bases between V and J, which are trimmed by 5 bases and 6 bases respectively. As encoded in the germline V gene (reference sequence), CDR1 is SEHNR while CDR2 is FQNEAQ. The CDR3, cysteine through phenylalanine, is 13 amino acids long. Left in the record is the CDR3 DNA by itself, 39 bases read in frame from the first base. The library was generated by the immunoSEQ multiplex PCR assay. The multiplex PCR relied on a mix of 60 forward primers for TCR Vbeta segments and 13 reverse primers for TCR Jbeta segments. Amplification of the CDR3 region of rearranged TCR beta genes was performed with a multiplex PCR assay on genomic DNA. The amplified TCR beta libraries were sequenced on the Illumina HiSeq System as 87-base-pair reads. On the study's bioinformatics: A later analysis tallied about 77 million unique TCR beta chains across the 666 repertoires, and around 12 million of those chains were shared by two or more donors. To remove PCR and sequencing errors, raw reads were error-corrected and collapsed into unique sequences using a nearest-neighbor algorithm that merged closely related sequences. To assign V, D and J gene segments, CDR3 sequences were aligned to IMGT reference sequences. Each retained sequence needed at least a six-nucleotide match to both a V gene segment and a J gene segment. Rearrangements were called productive when the CDR3 lacked stop codons and stayed in frame with V and J; all others were non-productive. CDR3 was defined according to IMGT convention as the region running from the second conserved V-encoded cysteine to the conserved J-encoded phenylalanine. The earlier analysis of 587 of the donors excluded any sequence lacking an unambiguous match to a single V gene segment. An earlier analysis of 450 to 650 of the donors called V segments functional above 56.7% productive rearrangements and segregating when the between-donor standard deviation exceeded 5%. A statistical classification framework was built for diagnosing cytomegalovirus status from the catalog of TCR beta chain sequences. V and J gene assignment, in a later analysis, came from comparing TCR nucleotide sequences with IMGT/GENE-DB human TR gene sequences. In a later analysis, CDR3 sequences and most-parsimonious VDJ recombination scenarios were assigned using the TCRdist pipeline. A later analysis defined each TCR beta chain by its CDR3 amino acid sequence plus V-gene family, and excluded reads lacking a unique V-gene family. As a way to deal with suspected cross-contamination and a sequencing artifact, a later analysis dropped 450 to 600 nucleotide sequences that were highly shared and had low generation probability. In a later analysis, a clonal expansion index for each public chain was calculated from normalized within-repertoire ranks of inferred template counts. Generation probabilities in a later analysis came from a VDJ recombination model fitted to out-of-frame rearrangements, and those results were checked against IGoR. A later analysis scored TCR-TCR, TCR-HLA and TCR-CMV co-occurrence with hypergeometric tests, applying a repertoire-size bias correction to TCR pairs. To estimate false discovery rates, a later analysis permuted the HLA or CMV assignments 20 times. In a later analysis, co-occurring TCRs were grouped with DBSCAN, and TCRdist sequence similarity was added when clustering was performed within HLA-allele-positive subsets. For co-occurrence clustering, repertoires with fewer than 30,000 or more than 120,000 public chains were excluded, along with 4 to 6 repertoires with anomalous nucleotide sharing. As stored in TCRdb, this immuneACCESS dataset retains in-frame rearrangements with V and J assigned. A fraction of the clones does not appear; measured against another copy, unresolved V genes explain less than half of the discrepancy, and the remainder lacks a known reason. V and J calls and clone size are as listed in that table; D and trimming were resolved from the DNA. The sample yields over 100,000 clones; roughly 73% were counted once. The ten largest clonotypes hold approximately 0.9% of the sample.

On this clone itself: Its antigen has not been determined. Base qualities are not provided; no much larger clone lies one nucleotide away.

The cohort comprised approximately 700 healthy bone marrow donors. All cohort members were sampled while nominally healthy, although unrecorded immune exposures were likely present. The donor was CMV seronegative and was included in the group of 352 seronegative cohort members. Each donor provided a peripheral blood sample, and peripheral blood mononuclear cells were used for TCR beta sequencing. Genomic DNA extraction from the blood cell samples was performed with the Qiagen DNeasy Blood Extraction Kit. The origin of this receptor is a woman aged 25-40 years in good health and CMV-seronegative. The sequence is built from TRBV7-9 and TRBJ2-2; 5 matching bases give a weak D call of TRBD1. The sequencing sample was made of PBMCs. The DNA sequence is TGTGCCAGCAGCCGTAGCAGGGCCGGGGAGCTGTTTTTT. Translated, it reads CASSRSRAGELFF.